This passage covers 16 T cell receptor beta chains from one sample sequenced in a study of monozygotic twins with inflammatory bowel disease (dated by TCRdb to the late 2010s). The library relied on 5' RACE. For sequencing, an Illumina HiSeq 2500 was employed. TCRdb reprocessed the reads and assigns one entry to each CDR3 protein sequence, leaving out DNA. The sample's own table lists about 210,000 distinct CDR3 sequences. Roughly 7.7% of the sample belongs to the ten largest clones. Source material: blood. The receptors were gathered from a human donor with ulcerative colitis or Crohn's disease, or a healthy co-twin of an affected twin (not recorded which).

The chain employs TRBV7-9 and TRBJ2-1. CDR1 is SEHNR, CDR2 FQNEAQ, per germline (reference sequence). The CDR3 loop spans 17 amino acids. The CDR3 reads CASSLALGFKSYNEQFF.

The rearrangement links TRBV5-1 to TRBJ1-2. In germline, CDR1 is SGHRS, CDR2 YFSETQ. The CDR3 length is 16 residues. The CDR3 sequence is CASSLVGGFLGYGYTF.

This chain uses TRBV18 with TRBJ2-3; the TCRdb call, TRBD1, lacks DNA for checking. This CDR3 is 14 amino acids long. Looked up from germline, CDR1 is KGHSH and CDR2 is LQKENI. CDR3 sequence: CASSPVQGTDTQYF.

This CDR3 reads CACSFEWNEAFF. V usage is TRBV12-3 or TRBV12-4 and J usage is TRBJ1-1. The CDR3 consists of 12 residues.

The chain joins TRBV18 to TRBJ2-7; TCRdb gives TRBD1 as the D gene, but with no DNA this cannot be confirmed. CDR1 and CDR2 (germline): KGHSH, LQKENI. CDR3 size: 15 residues. CDR3 in amino acids: CASSPAGADIYEQYF.

The chain links TRBV27 to TRBJ2-1; TCRdb names TRBD1, which stays unverified in the absence of DNA. The V gene's germline CDR1 is MNHEY and CDR2 SMNVEV (reference sequence). This CDR3 has 14 residues. CDR3 region: CASGQGMGYNEQFF.

The V and J genes are TRBV29-1 and TRBJ2-1; absent DNA, TCRdb's TRBD2 call cannot be checked. Germline V gene sequence: CDR1 SQVTM, CDR2 ANQGSEA. This CDR3 region has 16 residues. CDR3 sequence: CSVVGGRIWSYNEQFF.

This chain uses TRBV20-1 with TRBJ1-2; the D gene TCRdb calls, TRBD1, cannot be checked with no DNA. CDR1 and CDR2 (germline): DFQATT, SNEGSKA (reference sequence). This CDR3 is 15 amino acids long. The CDR3 here is CSAKVTGGADYGYTF.

The chain carries TRBV28 and TRBJ1-1; TCRdb selects TRBD1, and the lack of DNA leaves this call unchecked. The germline CDR1 and CDR2 sequences are MDHEN and SYDVKM. CDR3 length: 11 residues. CDR3 region: CASRRGTEAFF.

This chain uses TRBV29-1 with TRBJ1-1; TCRdb indicates TRBD1, and absent DNA this call remains unverified. The CDR3 contains 13 residues. In germline, CDR1 is SQVTM, CDR2 ANQGSEA. The CDR3 protein is CSVCQGAHTEAFF.

The V call is TRBV7-3, the J call TRBJ1-1; TCRdb calls TRBD1, which cannot be checked without DNA. Germline V gene sequence: CDR1 SGHTA, CDR2 FQGTGA. This CDR3 is 13 amino acids long. CDR3 sequence reads: CASSKQGFTEAFF.

The chain recombines TRBV5-1 with TRBJ2-7; the TCRdb D gene call, TRBD1, has no DNA to confirm it. The CDR3 totals 15 residues. The germline gives CDR1 SGHRS, CDR2 YFSETQ. CDR3 amino acids: CASSFLTGEGYEQYF.

The gene calls are TRBV29-1 and TRBJ1-3. The germline gives CDR1 SQVTM, CDR2 ANQGSEA. The CDR3 has 14 residues. The CDR3 region is CSVEEGNPGNTIYF.

The chain employs TRBV11-2 and TRBJ2-1; the TCRdb D gene call, TRBD2, has no DNA to confirm it. CDR1 is SGHAT and CDR2 is FQNNGV in the germline V gene. The CDR3 runs to 16 residues. The CDR3 loop reads CASSPPGTSGRGEQFF.

This sequence joins TRBV13 and TRBJ2-5. CDR1 and CDR2 (germline): PRHDT, FYEKMQ (reference sequence). The CDR3 is made up of 14 amino acids. The CDR3 protein is CASSSRATQETQYF.

The rearrangement links TRBV5-1 to TRBJ2-5; without DNA, the TCRdb call of TRBD2 cannot be checked. This CDR3 contains 17 residues. Germline V lookup: CDR1 SGHRS, CDR2 YFSETQ. This CDR3 is CASSHGLAGVGRETQYF.